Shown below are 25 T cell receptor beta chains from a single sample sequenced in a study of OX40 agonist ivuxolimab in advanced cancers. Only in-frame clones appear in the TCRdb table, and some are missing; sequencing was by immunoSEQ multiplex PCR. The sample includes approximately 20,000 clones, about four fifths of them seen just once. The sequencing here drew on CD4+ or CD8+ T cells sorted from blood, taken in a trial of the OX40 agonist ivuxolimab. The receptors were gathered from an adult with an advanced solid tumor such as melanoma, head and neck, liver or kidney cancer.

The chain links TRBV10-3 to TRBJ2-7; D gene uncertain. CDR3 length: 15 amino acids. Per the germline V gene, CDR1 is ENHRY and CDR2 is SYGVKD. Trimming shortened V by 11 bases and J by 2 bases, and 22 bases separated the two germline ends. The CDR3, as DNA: TGTGCCGCCCAGGACCCAACGGGCGGTACCTACGAGCAGTACTTC. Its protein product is CAAQDPTGGTYEQYF.

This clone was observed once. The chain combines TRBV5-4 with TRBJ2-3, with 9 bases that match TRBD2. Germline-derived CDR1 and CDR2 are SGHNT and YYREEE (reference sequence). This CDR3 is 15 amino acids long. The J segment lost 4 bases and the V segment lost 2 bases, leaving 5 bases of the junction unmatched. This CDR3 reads CASSFRGRDADTQYF. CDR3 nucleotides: TGTGCCAGCAGCTTTCGCGGGAGGGACGCAGATACGCAGTATTTT.

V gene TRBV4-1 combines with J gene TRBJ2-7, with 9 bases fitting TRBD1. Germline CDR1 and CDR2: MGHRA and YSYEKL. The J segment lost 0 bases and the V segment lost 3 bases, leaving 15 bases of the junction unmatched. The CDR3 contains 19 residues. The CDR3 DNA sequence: TGCGCCAGCAGCCAGCTACCATCCCGGGACAGGGCATACTCCTACGAGCAGTACTTC. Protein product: CASSQLPSRDRAYSYEQYF.

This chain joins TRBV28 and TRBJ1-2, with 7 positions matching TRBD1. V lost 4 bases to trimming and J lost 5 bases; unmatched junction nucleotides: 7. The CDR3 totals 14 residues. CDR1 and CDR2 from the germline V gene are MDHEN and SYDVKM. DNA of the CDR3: TGTGCCAGCAGTTCCGCCGACAGGGATTATGGCTACACCTTC. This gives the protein CASSSADRDYGYTF.

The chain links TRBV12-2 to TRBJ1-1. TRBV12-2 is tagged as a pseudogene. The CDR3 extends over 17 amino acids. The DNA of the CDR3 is TGTGCAAGTCGCTTAGCGACTGTCGCACTTGGCGGCACTGAAGCTTTCTTT. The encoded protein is CASRLATVALGGTEAFF.

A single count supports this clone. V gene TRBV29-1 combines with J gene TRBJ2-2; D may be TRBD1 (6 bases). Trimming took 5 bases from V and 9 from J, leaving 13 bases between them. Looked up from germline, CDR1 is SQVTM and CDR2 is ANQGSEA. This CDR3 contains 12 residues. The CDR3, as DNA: TGCAGCGTTTTAACAGGGCACCGGGAGCTGTTTTTT. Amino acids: CSVLTGHRELFF.

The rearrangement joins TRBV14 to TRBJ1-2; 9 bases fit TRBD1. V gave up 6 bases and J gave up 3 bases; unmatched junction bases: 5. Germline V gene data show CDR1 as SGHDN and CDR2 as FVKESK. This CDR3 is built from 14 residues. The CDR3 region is CASRRTGEDYGYTF. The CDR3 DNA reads TGTGCCAGCAGAAGGACAGGGGAGGACTATGGCTACACCTTC.

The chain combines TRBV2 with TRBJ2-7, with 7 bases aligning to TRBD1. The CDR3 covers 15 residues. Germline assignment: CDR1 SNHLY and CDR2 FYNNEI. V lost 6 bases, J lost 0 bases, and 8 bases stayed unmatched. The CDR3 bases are TGTGCCAGCAGCCAGGGACAGAACCTCTCCTACGAGCAGTACTTC. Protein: CASSQGQNLSYEQYF.

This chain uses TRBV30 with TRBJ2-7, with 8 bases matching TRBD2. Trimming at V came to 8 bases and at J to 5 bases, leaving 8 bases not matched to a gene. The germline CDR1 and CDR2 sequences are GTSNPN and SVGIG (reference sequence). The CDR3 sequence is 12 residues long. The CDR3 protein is CAGSPGGNEQYF. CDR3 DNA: TGTGCCGGCTCCCCGGGGGGGAACGAGCAGTACTTC.

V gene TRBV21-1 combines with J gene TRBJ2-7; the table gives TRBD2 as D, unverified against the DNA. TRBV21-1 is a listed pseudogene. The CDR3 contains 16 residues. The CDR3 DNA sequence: TGTGCCAGCAGCAAGCTTGACGAGGGTGGAGAATTCGAGCAGTACTTC. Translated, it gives CASSKLDEGGEFEQYF.

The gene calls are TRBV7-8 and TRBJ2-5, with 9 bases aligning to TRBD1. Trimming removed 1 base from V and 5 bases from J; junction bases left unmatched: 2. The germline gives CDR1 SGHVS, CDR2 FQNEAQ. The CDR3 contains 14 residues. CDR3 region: CASSLGTGVETQYF. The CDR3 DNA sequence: TGTGCCAGCAGCTTAGGGACAGGGGTGGAGACCCAGTACTTC.

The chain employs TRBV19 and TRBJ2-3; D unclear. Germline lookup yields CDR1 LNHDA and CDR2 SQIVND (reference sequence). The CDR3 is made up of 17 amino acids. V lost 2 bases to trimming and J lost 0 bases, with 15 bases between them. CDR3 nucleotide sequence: TGTGCCAGTAGTATAACATCGCTGTCCTTTAGCACAGATACGCAGTATTTT. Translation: CASSITSLSFSTDTQYF.

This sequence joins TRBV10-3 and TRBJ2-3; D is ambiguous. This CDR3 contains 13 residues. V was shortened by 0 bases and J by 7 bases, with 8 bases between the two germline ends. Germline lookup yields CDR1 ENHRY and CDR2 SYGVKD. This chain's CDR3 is CAISESLQNTQYF. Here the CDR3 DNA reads TGTGCCATCAGTGAGTCGTTACAAAATACGCAGTATTTT.

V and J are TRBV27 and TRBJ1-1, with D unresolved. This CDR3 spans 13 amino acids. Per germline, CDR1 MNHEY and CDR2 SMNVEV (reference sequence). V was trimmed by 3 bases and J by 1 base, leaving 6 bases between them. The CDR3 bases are TGTGCCAGCAGTTTTTTAGAGAACACTGAAGCTTTCTTT. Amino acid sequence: CASSFLENTEAFF.

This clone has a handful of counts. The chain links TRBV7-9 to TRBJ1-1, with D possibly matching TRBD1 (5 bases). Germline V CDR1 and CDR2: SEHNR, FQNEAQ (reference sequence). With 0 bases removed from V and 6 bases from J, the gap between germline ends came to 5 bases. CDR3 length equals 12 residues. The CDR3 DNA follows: TGTGCCAGCAGCTTAGCAGGGGCTGAAGCTTTCTTT. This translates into CASSLAGAEAFF.

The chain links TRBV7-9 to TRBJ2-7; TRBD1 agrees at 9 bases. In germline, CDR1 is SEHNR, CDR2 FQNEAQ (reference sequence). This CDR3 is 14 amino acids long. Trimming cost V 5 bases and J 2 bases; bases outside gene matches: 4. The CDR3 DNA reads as TGTGCCAGCAGCCTGGACAGGGGTCCCTACGAGCAGTACTTC. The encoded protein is CASSLDRGPYEQYF.

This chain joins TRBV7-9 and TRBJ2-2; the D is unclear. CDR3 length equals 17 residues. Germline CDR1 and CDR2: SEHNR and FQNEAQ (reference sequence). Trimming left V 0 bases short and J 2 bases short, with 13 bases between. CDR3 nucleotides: TGTGCCAGCAGCTTAGCGGATCTTAAACTTAACACCGGGGAGCTGTTTTTT. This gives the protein CASSLADLKLNTGELFF.

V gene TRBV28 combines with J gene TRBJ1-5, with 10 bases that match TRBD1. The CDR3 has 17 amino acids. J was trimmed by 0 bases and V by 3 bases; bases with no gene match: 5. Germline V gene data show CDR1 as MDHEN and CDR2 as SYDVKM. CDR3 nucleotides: TGTGCCAGCAGTTTCCCCGGGACAGGGGCTAGCAATCAGCCCCAGCATTTT. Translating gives CASSFPGTGASNQPQHF.

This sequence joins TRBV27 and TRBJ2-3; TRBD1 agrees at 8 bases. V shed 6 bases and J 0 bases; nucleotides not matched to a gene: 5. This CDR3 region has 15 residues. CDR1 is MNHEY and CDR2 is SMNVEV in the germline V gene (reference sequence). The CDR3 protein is CASSSGQGSTDTQYF. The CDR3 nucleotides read TGTGCCAGCAGCAGTGGACAGGGTAGCACAGATACGCAGTATTTT.

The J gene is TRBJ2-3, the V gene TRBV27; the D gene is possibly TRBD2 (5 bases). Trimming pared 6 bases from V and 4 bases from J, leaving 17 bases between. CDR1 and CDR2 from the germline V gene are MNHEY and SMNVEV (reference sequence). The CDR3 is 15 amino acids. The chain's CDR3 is CASRFGNEGSDTQYF. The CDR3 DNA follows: TGTGCCAGCAGGTTCGGGAACGAGGGCTCAGATACGCAGTATTTT.

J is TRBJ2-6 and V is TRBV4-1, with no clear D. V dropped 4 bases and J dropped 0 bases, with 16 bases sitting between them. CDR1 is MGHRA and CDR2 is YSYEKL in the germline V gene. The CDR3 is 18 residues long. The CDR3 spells CASSPSPATDSGANVLTF. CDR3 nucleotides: TGCGCCAGCAGCCCAAGTCCGGCCACGGACTCTGGGGCCAACGTCCTGACTTTC.

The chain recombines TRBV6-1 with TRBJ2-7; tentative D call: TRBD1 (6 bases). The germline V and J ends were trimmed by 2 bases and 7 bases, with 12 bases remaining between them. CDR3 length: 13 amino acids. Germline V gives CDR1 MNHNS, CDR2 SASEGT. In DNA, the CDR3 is TGTGCCAGCAGTGAATTGGGGGCGAGTGAGCAGTACTTC. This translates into CASSELGASEQYF.

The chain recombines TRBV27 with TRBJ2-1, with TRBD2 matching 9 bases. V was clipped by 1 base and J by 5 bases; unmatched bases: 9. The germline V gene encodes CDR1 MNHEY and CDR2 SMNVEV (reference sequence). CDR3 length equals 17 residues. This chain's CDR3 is CASSLFFGGLANNEQFF. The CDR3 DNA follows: TGTGCCAGCAGTTTATTCTTCGGGGGACTAGCAAACAATGAGCAGTTCTTC.

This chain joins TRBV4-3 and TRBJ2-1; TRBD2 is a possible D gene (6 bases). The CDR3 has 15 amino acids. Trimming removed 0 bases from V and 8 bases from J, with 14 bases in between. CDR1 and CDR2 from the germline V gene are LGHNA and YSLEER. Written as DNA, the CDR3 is TGCGCCAGCAGCCAAGAAGGTACGCCTAGCGATGAGCAGTTCTTC. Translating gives CASSQEGTPSDEQFF.

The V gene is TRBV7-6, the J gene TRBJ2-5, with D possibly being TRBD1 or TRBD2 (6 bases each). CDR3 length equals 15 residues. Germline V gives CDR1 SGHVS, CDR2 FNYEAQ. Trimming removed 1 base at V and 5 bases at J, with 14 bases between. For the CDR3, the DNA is TGTGCCAGCAGCTTAGAGGGGGGCTCGGGGGAGACCCAGTACTTC. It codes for CASSLEGGSGETQYF.